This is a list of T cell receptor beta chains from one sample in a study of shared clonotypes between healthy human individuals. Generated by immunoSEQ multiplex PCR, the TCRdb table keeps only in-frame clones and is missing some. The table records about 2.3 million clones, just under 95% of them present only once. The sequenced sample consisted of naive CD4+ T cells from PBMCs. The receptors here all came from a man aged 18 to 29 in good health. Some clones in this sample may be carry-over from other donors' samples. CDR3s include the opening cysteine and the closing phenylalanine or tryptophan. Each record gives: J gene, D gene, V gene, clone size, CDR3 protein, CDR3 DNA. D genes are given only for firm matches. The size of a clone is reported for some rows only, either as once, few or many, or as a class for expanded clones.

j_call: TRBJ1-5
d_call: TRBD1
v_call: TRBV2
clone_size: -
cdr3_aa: CASGDRGNQPQHF
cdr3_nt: TGTGCCAGCGGGGACAGGGGCAATCAGCCCCAGCATTTT

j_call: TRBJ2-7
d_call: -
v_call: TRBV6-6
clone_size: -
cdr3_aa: CASRELVSYEQYF
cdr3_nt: TGTGCCAGCAGGGAACTAGTATCCTACGAGCAGTACTTC

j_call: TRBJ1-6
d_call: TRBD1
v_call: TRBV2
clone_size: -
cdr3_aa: CASTGGSNSPLHF
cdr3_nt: TGTGCCAGCACAGGGGGCAGCAATTCACCCCTCCACTTT

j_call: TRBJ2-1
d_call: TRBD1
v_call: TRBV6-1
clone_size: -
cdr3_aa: CASSEGTGSFNEQFF
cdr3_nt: TGTGCCAGCAGTGAAGGGACAGGTTCCTTCAATGAGCAGTTCTTC

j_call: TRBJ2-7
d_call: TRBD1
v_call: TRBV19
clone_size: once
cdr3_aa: CASSDLLTGGSYEQYF
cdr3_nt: TGTGCCAGTAGTGACCTCTTGACAGGGGGCTCCTACGAGCAGTACTTC

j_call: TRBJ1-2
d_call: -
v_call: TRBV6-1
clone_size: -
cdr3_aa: CASIGQGGHYGYTF
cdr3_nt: TGTGCCAGCATCGGGCAAGGGGGTCACTATGGCTACACCTTC

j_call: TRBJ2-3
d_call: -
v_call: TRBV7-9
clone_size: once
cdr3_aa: CASSSERWGGADTQYF
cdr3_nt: TGTGCCAGCAGCTCGGAAAGGTGGGGGGGCGCAGATACGCAGTATTTT

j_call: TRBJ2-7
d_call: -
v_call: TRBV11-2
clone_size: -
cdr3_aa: CASSLDRIGGSTYEQYF
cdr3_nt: TGTGCCAGCAGCTTAGATAGGATTGGGGGCTCTACCTACGAGCAGTACTTC

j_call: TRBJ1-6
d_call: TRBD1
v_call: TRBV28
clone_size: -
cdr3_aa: CASRSKQGMYSPLHF
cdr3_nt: TGTGCCAGCAGATCCAAACAGGGGATGTATTCACCCCTCCACTTT

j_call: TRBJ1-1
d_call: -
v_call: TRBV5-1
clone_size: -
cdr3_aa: CASSLVGTPNTEAFF
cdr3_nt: TGCGCCAGCAGCTTGGTCGGGACACCGAACACTGAAGCTTTCTTT

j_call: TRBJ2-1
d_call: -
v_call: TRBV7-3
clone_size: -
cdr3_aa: CASSHLLSGNYNEQFF
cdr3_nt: TGTGCCAGCAGCCATCTCCTGAGCGGAAACTACAATGAGCAGTTCTTC

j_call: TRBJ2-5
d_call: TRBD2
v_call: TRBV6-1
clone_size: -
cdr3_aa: CASSGGAGETQYF
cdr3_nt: TGTGCCAGCAGCGGGGGGGCCGGGGAGACCCAGTACTTC

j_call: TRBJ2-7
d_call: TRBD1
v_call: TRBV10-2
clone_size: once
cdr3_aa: CASSQQGLDEQYF
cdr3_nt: TGCGCCAGCAGCCAACAGGGGTTGGACGAGCAGTACTTC

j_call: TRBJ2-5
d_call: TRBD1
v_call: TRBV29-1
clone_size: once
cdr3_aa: CSPGGADETQYF
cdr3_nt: TGCAGCCCAGGGGGCGCGGATGAGACCCAGTACTTC

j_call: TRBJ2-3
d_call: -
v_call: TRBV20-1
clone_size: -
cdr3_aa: CSATGPDTQYF
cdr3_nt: TGCAGTGCTACCGGCCCAGATACGCAGTATTTT

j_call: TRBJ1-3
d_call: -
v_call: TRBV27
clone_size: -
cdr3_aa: CASSATALFSGNTIYF
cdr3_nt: TGTGCCAGCAGTGCAACAGCTCTTTTCTCTGGAAACACCATATATTTT

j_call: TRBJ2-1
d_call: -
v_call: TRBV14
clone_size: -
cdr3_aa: CASSQVNPGEQFF
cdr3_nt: TGTGCCAGCAGCCAAGTCAACCCGGGTGAGCAGTTCTTC

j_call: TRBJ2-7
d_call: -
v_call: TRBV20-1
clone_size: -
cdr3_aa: CRPQKTGEQYF
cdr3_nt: TGCAGGCCACAGAAGACAGGAGAGCAGTACTTC

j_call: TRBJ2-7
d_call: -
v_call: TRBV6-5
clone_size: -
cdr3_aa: CASSPRDSSYYEQYF
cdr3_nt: TGTGCCAGCAGTCCAAGGGACTCGAGCTATTACGAGCAGTACTTC

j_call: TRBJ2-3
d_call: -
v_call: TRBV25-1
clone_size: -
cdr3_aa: CASSVFGPDTQYF
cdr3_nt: TGTGCCAGCAGTGTATTTGGGCCAGATACGCAGTATTTT

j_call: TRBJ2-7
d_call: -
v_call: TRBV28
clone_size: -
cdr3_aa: CASSSPPGLGEQYF
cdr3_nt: TGTGCCAGCAGTTCGCCTCCAGGGTTAGGCGAGCAGTACTTC

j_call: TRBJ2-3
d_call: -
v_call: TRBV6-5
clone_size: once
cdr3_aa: CASSRRGRADTQYF
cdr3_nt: TGTGCCAGCAGCCGCCGGGGCCGAGCAGATACGCAGTATTTT

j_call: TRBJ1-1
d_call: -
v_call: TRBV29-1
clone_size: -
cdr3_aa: CSVVRGNTEAFF
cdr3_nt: TGCAGCGTTGTTCGGGGGAACACTGAAGCTTTCTTT

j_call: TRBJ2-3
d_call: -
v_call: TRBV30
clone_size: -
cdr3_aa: CAWSVGLITDTQYF
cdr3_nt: TGTGCCTGGAGTGTAGGGCTTATCACAGATACGCAGTATTTT

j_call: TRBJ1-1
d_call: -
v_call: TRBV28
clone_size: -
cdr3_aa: CASSPRTRLLVDEAFF
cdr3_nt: TGTGCCAGCAGTCCACGGACAAGGCTACTGGTGGATGAAGCTTTCTTT

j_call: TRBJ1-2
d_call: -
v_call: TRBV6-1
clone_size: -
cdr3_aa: CATANGRSLYGYTF
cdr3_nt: TGTGCCACTGCTAACGGCAGATCTCTATATGGCTACACCTTC

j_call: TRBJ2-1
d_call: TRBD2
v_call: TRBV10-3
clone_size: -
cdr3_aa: CAISGVAGGYNEQFF
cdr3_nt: TGTGCCATCAGTGGGGTAGCGGGGGGCTACAATGAGCAGTTCTTC

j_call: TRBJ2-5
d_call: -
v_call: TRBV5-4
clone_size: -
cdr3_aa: CASSDPRAAGSGSQYF
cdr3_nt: TGTGCCAGCAGCGACCCGAGGGCGGCTGGCTCTGGCTCCCAGTACTTC

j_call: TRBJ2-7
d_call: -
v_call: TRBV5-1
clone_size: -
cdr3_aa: CASSLGPAQKRYEQYF
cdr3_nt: TGCGCCAGCAGCTTGGGACCGGCGCAAAAGAGATACGAGCAGTACTTC

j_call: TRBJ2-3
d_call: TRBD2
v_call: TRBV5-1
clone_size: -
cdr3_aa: CASRGLAGPSTDTQYF
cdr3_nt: TGCGCCAGCAGGGGACTAGCGGGCCCTAGCACAGATACGCAGTATTTT

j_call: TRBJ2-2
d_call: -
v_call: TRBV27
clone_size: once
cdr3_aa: CASSYNTGELFF
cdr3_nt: TGTGCCAGCAGTTACAACACCGGGGAGCTGTTTTTT

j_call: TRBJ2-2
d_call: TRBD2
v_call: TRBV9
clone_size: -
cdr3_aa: CASSVGLAGGNTGELFF
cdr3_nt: TGTGCCAGCAGCGTTGGGCTAGCGGGAGGGAACACCGGGGAGCTGTTTTTT